This paragraph reports one T cell receptor (beta chain). The sample belongs to a study of blood T cell repertoires in COVID-19. Whole-study context: COVID-19 samples, acute and convalescent, were from the United States, Italy and Spain.

Methods used by the authors: From reference gene primer amplification, estimates of nucleated cell counts were derived. Profiling relied on immunoSEQ multiplex PCR, and the TCRdb table lists in-frame clones only, not all of them. V and J calls and clone size are given by that table; D and trimming were obtained from the DNA. The table shows about 150,000 clones, with 85% to 90% occurring only once. From germline, CDR1 is GTSNPN and CDR2 SVGIG (reference sequence). The V and J ends lost 2 bases and 0 bases respectively, with 11 bases between them. The CDR3 covers 15 residues. The material sequenced was peripheral blood. V usage is TRBV30 and J usage is TRBJ1-3; unclear D gene. The clonotype originates from a man aged 55 to 70 with active or convalescent COVID-19. CDR3 protein: CAWSLRRPSGNTIYF. The CDR3 coding sequence is TGTGCCTGGAGTCTTCGGCGGCCCTCTGGAAACACCATATATTTT.